One sample yielded the 24 T cell receptor beta chains listed below, sequenced in a study of blood T cell repertoires in COVID-19. Measured with immunoSEQ multiplex PCR; TCRdb has only the in-frame clones, and not every one. The profile shows roughly 50,000 clones, over 75% of them singletons. Source material: peripheral blood. These receptors were obtained from a human donor with active COVID-19. The donor label of this sample is uncertain.

This clone has a handful of counts. The J gene is TRBJ2-6, the V gene TRBV5-6; the D is unclear. The V end lost 2 bases, the J end lost 2 bases, and 8 bases lay between the germline ends. This CDR3 comprises 15 residues. Germline loops: CDR1 SGHDT, CDR2 YYEEEE. CDR3 sequence (DNA): TGTGCCAGCAGCTTAGAGGCTCCTGGGGCCAACGTCCTGACTTTC. This codes for CASSLEAPGANVLTF.

The chain carries TRBV6-5 and TRBJ2-5; maybe TRBD2 (5 bases). Between the trimmed V and J ends, which lost 2 bases and 5 bases, there was a span of 9 bases. This CDR3 comprises 13 residues. Germline CDR1 reads MNHEY; CDR2 reads SVGAGI. The CDR3 spells CASSYRERETQYF. DNA of the CDR3: TGTGCCAGCAGTTACAGGGAGAGGGAGACCCAGTACTTC.

The chain joins TRBV7-6 to TRBJ1-5; D perhaps matches TRBD1 (6 bases). The germline CDR1 and CDR2 sequences are SGHVS and FNYEAQ. The ends were cut back, 5 bases at V and 2 bases at J, with 16 bases in the middle. The CDR3 spans 16 residues. CDR3 DNA sequence: TGTGCCAGCAGCCCGGGGGGGGGCTCGGGCAATCAGCCCCAGCATTTT. Translated, it gives CASSPGGGSGNQPQHF.

The rearrangement uses TRBV4-1 and TRBJ2-3; possibly TRBD1 for D (6 bases). Deletions cut 5 bases from V and 9 bases from J, with 21 bases between. Germline V gives CDR1 MGHRA, CDR2 YSYEKL. This CDR3 comprises 15 residues. CDR3 DNA: TGCGCCAGCAGCTACCCGACAGGACCGGACAGCACGCAGTATTTT. As protein: CASSYPTGPDSTQYF.

This chain joins TRBV2 and TRBJ1-2; the D is unclear. Germline CDR1 and CDR2: SNHLY and FYNNEI. Trimming removed 4 bases from V and 4 bases from J, with 16 bases in between. The CDR3 has 15 residues. CDR3 nucleotides: TGTGCCAGCAGTGCCACAAAAGAGGGCGGCTATGGCTACACCTTC. Protein product: CASSATKEGGYGYTF.

The gene calls are TRBV27 and TRBJ2-3, with TRBD1 matching 9 bases. The germline gives CDR1 MNHEY, CDR2 SMNVEV (reference sequence). J gave up 0 bases and V 5 bases, and 12 bases lay outside the gene matches. CDR3 length: 18 amino acids. The CDR3 region is CASSRDVRTGASTDTQYF. CDR3 sequence (DNA): TGTGCCAGCAGTCGCGATGTGAGGACAGGGGCCAGCACAGATACGCAGTATTTT.

The rearrangement links TRBV3-1 (or the pseudogene TRBV3-2) to TRBJ1-3, with D perhaps matching TRBD1 (6 bases). Germline V gene lookup returns CDR1 LGHDT and CDR2 YNNKEL (reference sequence). There are 15 residues in the CDR3. The V gene lost 0 bases and the J gene lost 2 bases, with 8 bases spanning the gap. CDR3 sequence (DNA): TGTGCCAGCAGCCAAGAGACAGGCACTGGAAACACCATATATTTT. This sequence encodes CASSQETGTGNTIYF.

The CDR3 sequence is CASSVGMAGHQETQYF. The CDR3 DNA sequence: TGTGCCAGCAGCGTAGGCATGGCGGGACACCAAGAGACCCAGTACTTC. The chain couples TRBV9 to TRBJ2-5, with D possibly being TRBD2 (6 bases). Trimming stripped 0 bases from V and 0 bases from J, with 12 bases between. Germline lookup yields CDR1 SGDLS and CDR2 YYNGEE. This CDR3 comprises 16 residues.

The chain uses TRBV7-8 and TRBJ2-1, with D tentatively TRBD2 (6 bases). Trimming left V 1 base short and J 1 base short, with 11 bases between. Looked up from germline, CDR1 is SGHVS and CDR2 is FQNEAQ. There are 16 residues in the CDR3. CDR3: CASSLDISGSYNEQFF. Written as DNA, the CDR3 is TGTGCCAGCAGCTTAGATATTAGCGGATCCTACAATGAGCAGTTCTTC.

In its sample, this clone was seen a few times. V usage is TRBV19 and J usage is TRBJ1-5, with 10 bases aligning to TRBD1. This CDR3 contains 16 residues. The V gene's germline CDR1 is LNHDA and CDR2 SQIVND (reference sequence). V lost 5 bases and J lost 6; bases outside the gene matches: 10. The CDR3 coding sequence is TGTGCCAGTAGTCGAAGGACAGGGGGGTCGGGTCAGCCCCAGCATTTT. Its protein product is CASSRRTGGSGQPQHF.

V is TRBV3-1 (or the pseudogene TRBV3-2) and J is TRBJ2-5; TRBD2 matches at 15 bases. The CDR3 runs to 16 residues. CDR1 is LGHDT, CDR2 YNNKEL, per germline (reference sequence). Trimming cost V 4 bases and J 7 bases; bases outside gene matches: 7. CDR3 residues: CASSLGTSGGPGTQYF. DNA of the CDR3: TGTGCCAGCAGCCTAGGGACTAGCGGGGGGCCGGGGACCCAGTACTTC.

The chain couples TRBV25-1 to TRBJ2-1; D gene unclear. Germline CDR1 reads MGHDK; CDR2 reads SYGVNS. The length of the CDR3 is 17 residues. V gave up 3 bases and J gave up 4 bases, with 19 bases separating them. The CDR3 coding sequence is TGTGCCAGCAGTGACCTCCAGCAGGCCGCCCGTTACAATGAGCAGTTCTTC. It is translated as CASSDLQQAARYNEQFF.

The V and J genes are TRBV5-4 and TRBJ2-7; possibly TRBD2 for D (6 bases). The CDR3 extends over 16 amino acids. V was cut by 5 bases and J by 7 bases, with 25 bases left in between. Germline values: CDR1 SGHNT, CDR2 YYREEE (reference sequence). CDR3 sequence reads: CASSPGLRLQIEEQYF. DNA of the CDR3: TGTGCCAGCAGTCCGGGACTGCGACTTCAAATTGAAGAGCAGTACTTC.

For the CDR3, the DNA is TGTGCCAGCTCACAAAGCCCGGGGGGGGCCGCAGATACGCAGTATTTT. Translating gives CASSQSPGGAADTQYF. The rearrangement links TRBV18 to TRBJ2-3, with 8 bases identical to TRBD2. The CDR3 is 16 amino acids. Germline lookup yields CDR1 KGHSH and CDR2 LQKENI. Germline trimming cut 4 bases from V and 4 bases from J; bases unmatched to any gene: 10.

The chain couples TRBV4-3 to TRBJ2-5, with D maybe TRBD2 (5 bases). The V end was cut by 5 bases, the J end by 7 bases, with 14 bases between. The length of the CDR3 is 13 residues. In germline, CDR1 is LGHNA, CDR2 YSLEER. The DNA for the CDR3 is TGCGCCAGCAGCTCTACTGGGAGCGGGACCCAGTACTTC. Translating gives CASSSTGSGTQYF.

This chain connects TRBV4-2 to TRBJ2-6; possibly TRBD2 for D (6 bases). Germline V gene data show CDR1 as LGHNA and CDR2 as YNFKEQ. The CDR3 contains 17 residues. V was cut by 4 bases and J by 0 bases, with 13 bases left in between. The CDR3 sequence: CASSREGGGSGANVLTF. The CDR3 nucleotides are TGTGCCAGCAGCCGAGAGGGAGGCGGCTCTGGGGCCAACGTCCTGACTTTC.

The count of this clone is one. V and J are TRBV5-6 and TRBJ1-1, with D maybe TRBD1 (5 bases). The CDR3 extends over 15 amino acids. CDR1 SGHDT and CDR2 YYEEEE come from the germline V gene. Trimming removed 4 bases at V and 0 bases at J, with 13 bases between. This chain's CDR3 is CASSPQTVMNTEAFF. DNA for the CDR3: TGTGCCAGCAGCCCACAGACAGTTATGAACACTGAAGCTTTCTTT.

The chain carries TRBV27 and TRBJ1-5; 9 bases are shared with TRBD1. The CDR3 consists of 16 residues. V shed 4 bases, J shed 7 bases, and the junction held 11 bases outside the gene matches. Germline CDR1 is MNHEY and CDR2 is SMNVEV (reference sequence). The DNA of the CDR3 is TGTGCCAGCAGTTCGTCCCGGGACAGGGTGGAACAGCCCCAGCATTTT. It is translated as CASSSSRDRVEQPQHF.

V usage is TRBV7-2 and J usage is TRBJ2-3; TRBD2 aligns across 14 bases. The CDR3 loop spans 16 amino acids. Per germline, CDR1 SGHTA and CDR2 FQGNSA. V shed 5 bases, J shed 4 bases, and the junction held 5 bases outside the gene matches. The CDR3 DNA is TGTGCCAGCAGCCCCCGACTAGCGGGGGGGGCAGATACGCAGTATTTT. It yields the protein CASSPRLAGGADTQYF. Full variable domain (outside the CDR3, taken from reference TRBV7-2 and TRBJ2-3): GAGVSQSPSNKVTEKGKDVELRCDPISGHTALYWYRQSLGQGLEFLIYFQGNSAPDKSGLPSDRFSAERTGGSVSTLTIQRTQQEDSAVYLCASSPRLAGGADTQYFGPGTRLTVL.

The chain has TRBV25-1 and TRBJ1-4, with D maybe TRBD1 (6 bases). The V end lost 6 bases, the J end lost 0 bases, and 8 bases lay between the germline ends. The CDR3 runs 14 residues. Germline lookup yields CDR1 MGHDK and CDR2 SYGVNS. In DNA, the CDR3 is TGTGCCAGCAGGGACAGTCCAACTAATGAAAAACTGTTTTTT. It codes for CASRDSPTNEKLFF. The entire variable domain, with the rest obtained from reference TRBV25-1 and TRBJ1-4, is as follows: EADIYQTPRYLVIGTGKKITLECSQTMGHDKMYWYQQDPGMELHLIHYSYGVNSTEKGDLSSESTVSRIRTEHFPLTLESARPSHTSQYLCASRDSPTNEKLFFGSGTQLSVL.

The chain has TRBV24-1 and TRBJ1-5; D is ambiguous. CDR1 KGHDR and CDR2 SFDVKD come from the germline V gene. The CDR3 contains 17 residues. Trimming pared 4 bases from V and 0 bases from J, leaving 15 bases between. The CDR3 sequence: CATSDPDGDYSNQPQHF. The DNA of the CDR3 is TGTGCCACCAGTGACCCGGACGGGGATTATAGCAATCAGCCCCAGCATTTT.

This chain connects TRBV14 to TRBJ1-1; a possible D gene is TRBD1 (6 bases). The CDR3 contains 13 residues. Looked up from germline, CDR1 is SGHDN and CDR2 is FVKESK. Trimming left V 4 bases short and J 1 base short, with 7 bases between. The CDR3, as DNA: TGTGCCAGCAGCCCGACAGGGAACACTGAAGCTTTCTTT. It yields the protein CASSPTGNTEAFF. The full variable domain, with the rest looked up from reference TRBV14 and TRBJ1-1, is EAGVTQFPSHSVIEKGQTVTLRCDPISGHDNLYWYRRVMGKEIKFLLHFVKESKQDESGMPNNRFLAERTGGTYSTLKVQPAELEDSGVYFCASSPTGNTEAFFGQGTRLTVV.

The chain couples TRBV4-2 to TRBJ2-3, with D possibly matching TRBD2 (6 bases). Germline-derived CDR1 and CDR2 are LGHNA and YNFKEQ. V lost 3 bases, J lost 6 bases, and 13 bases lay in between. There are 14 residues in the CDR3. The CDR3 region is CASSHPSRGDTQYF. In DNA form, the CDR3 reads TGTGCCAGCAGCCACCCAAGTCGGGGGGATACGCAGTATTTT.

The V call is TRBV19, the J call TRBJ2-7; D remains unclear. CDR1 LNHDA and CDR2 SQIVND come from the germline V gene (reference sequence). V was shortened by 6 bases and J by 3 bases, with 6 bases between the two germline ends. The CDR3 covers 11 residues. The CDR3: CASSDNYEQYF. CDR3 DNA sequence: TGTGCCAGTAGCGACAACTACGAGCAGTACTTC.